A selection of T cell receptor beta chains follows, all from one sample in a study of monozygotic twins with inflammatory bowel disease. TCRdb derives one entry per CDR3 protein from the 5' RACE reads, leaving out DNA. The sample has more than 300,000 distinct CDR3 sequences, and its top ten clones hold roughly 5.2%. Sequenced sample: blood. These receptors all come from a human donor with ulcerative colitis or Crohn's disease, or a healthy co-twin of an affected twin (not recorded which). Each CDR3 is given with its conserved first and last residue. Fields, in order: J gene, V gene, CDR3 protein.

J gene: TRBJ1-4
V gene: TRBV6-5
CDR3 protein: CASRANFGEKLFF

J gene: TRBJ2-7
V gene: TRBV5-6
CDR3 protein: CASRQADRVLHEQYF

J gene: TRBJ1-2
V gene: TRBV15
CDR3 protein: CATSRVIGEGGYTF

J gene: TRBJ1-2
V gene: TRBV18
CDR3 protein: CASRMASSNYGYTF

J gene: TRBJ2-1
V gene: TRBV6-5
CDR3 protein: CASSYSGSRGGYNEQFF

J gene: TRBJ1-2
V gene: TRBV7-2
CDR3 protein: CASSLASGGNYGYTF

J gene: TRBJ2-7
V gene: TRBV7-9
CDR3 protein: CASSLGPNEQYF

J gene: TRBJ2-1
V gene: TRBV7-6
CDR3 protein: CASSHTSGKAYNEQFF

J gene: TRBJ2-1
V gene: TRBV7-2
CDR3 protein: CASSLNTAGASNEQFF

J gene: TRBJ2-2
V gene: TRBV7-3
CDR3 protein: CASSLDPTEKKGELFF

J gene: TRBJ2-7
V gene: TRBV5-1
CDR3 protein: CASSLGVAGVNEQYF

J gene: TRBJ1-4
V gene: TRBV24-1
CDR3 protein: CATAAGSLDEKLFF

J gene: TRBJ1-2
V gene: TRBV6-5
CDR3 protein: CASSYRSANYGYTF

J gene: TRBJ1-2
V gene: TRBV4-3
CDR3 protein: CASSQGQAEGRNYGYTF

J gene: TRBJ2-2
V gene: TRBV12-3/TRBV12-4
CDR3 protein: CASIGTGGPGELFF

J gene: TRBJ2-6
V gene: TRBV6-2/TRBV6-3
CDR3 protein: CASSPPAPSGANVLTF

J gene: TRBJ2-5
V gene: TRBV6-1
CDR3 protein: CASSTRDTYQETQYF